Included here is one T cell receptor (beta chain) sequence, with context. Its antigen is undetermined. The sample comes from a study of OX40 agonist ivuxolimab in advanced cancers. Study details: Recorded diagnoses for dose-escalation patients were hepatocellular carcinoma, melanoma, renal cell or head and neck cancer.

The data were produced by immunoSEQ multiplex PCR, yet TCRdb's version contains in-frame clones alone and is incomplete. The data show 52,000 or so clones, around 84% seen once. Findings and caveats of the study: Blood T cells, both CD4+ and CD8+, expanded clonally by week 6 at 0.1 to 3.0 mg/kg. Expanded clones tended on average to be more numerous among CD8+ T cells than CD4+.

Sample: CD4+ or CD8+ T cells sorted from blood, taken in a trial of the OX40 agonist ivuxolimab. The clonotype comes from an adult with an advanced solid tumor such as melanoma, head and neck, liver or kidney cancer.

The CDR3 here is CASSLVSGGTYNEQFF. The CDR3 DNA follows: TGTGCCAGCAGCTTAGTTTCGGGGGGGACCTACAATGAGCAGTTCTTC. The J gene is TRBJ2-1, the V gene TRBV7-2; 8 bases match TRBD2. The length of the CDR3 is 16 residues. The germline V gene has CDR1 SGHTA and CDR2 FQGNSA. V gave up 1 base and J gave up 2 bases; unmatched junction bases: 4. The entire variable domain, with the rest obtained from reference TRBV7-2 and TRBJ2-1, is as follows: GAGVSQSPSNKVTEKGKDVELRCDPISGHTALYWYRQSLGQGLEFLIYFQGNSAPDKSGLPSDRFSAERTGGSVSTLTIQRTQQEDSAVYLCASSLVSGGTYNEQFFGPGTRLTVL.